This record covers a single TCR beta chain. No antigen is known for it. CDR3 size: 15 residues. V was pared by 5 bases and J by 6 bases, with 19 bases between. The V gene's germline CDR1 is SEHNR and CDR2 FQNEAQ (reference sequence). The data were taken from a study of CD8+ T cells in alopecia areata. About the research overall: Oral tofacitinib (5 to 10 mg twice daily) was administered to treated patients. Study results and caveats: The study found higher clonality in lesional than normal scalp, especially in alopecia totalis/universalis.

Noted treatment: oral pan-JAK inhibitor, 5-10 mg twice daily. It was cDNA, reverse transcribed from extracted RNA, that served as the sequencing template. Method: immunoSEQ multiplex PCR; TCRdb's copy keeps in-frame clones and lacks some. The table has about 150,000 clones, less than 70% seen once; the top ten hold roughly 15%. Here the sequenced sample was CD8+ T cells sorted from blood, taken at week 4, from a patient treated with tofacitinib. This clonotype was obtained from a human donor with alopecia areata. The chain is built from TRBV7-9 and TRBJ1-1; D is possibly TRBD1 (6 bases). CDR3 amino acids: CASSTSSPGDAEAFF. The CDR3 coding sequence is TGTGCCAGCAGCACTAGTAGCCCAGGGGACGCTGAAGCTTTCTTT.